One and the same sample provided the 11 T cell receptor beta chains below, sequenced in a study of T cell repertoires in cytomegalovirus infection. TCRdb called the reads again in MiXCR, with one record for every CDR3 protein. This sample has roughly 280,000 distinct CDR3 sequences; approximately 15% occur once, and the top ten carry roughly 8.7%. Sequenced: PBMCs. The source is a human donor in good health (CMV status not recorded). Some clones in this sample may be carry-over from other donors' samples.

The chain links TRBV3-1 to TRBJ1-2; no clear D gene. Trimming took off 4 bases at V and 4 bases at J, with 7 bases between the two ends. CDR3 length equals 12 residues. Per germline, CDR1 LGHDT and CDR2 YNNKEL (reference sequence). This chain's CDR3 is CASSRVLYGYTF. The CDR3 nucleotides read TGTGCCAGCAGCCGGGTCCTCTATGGCTACACCTTC.

The gene calls are TRBV29-1 and TRBJ1-3, with 12 bases identical to TRBD1. V trimming: 8 bases; J trimming: 0 bases; junction bases outside the gene matches: 5. The CDR3 loop spans 15 amino acids. CDR1 is SQVTM, CDR2 ANQGSEA, per germline. The CDR3 is CSTGQGATSGNTIYF. CDR3 coding DNA: TGCAGCACGGGACAGGGGGCCACCTCTGGAAACACCATATATTTT.

This clonotype appeared many times. This chain joins TRBV4-2 and TRBJ2-7, with a weak D call TRBD2 (5 bases). CDR3 length: 14 amino acids. V was shortened by 0 bases and J by 3 bases, with 9 bases between the two germline ends. CDR1 LGHNA and CDR2 YNFKEQ come from the germline V gene. The CDR3 nucleotides read TGTGCCAGCAGCCAAGAGGACGGAGGCTACGAGCAGTACTTC. Its translation is CASSQEDGGYEQYF.

Of note for this clonotype: This sequence may be a read error, since a much larger clone differs from it by one base. The CDR3 does not end in the conserved phenylalanine or tryptophan, so this is likely a read error. This chain uses TRBV7-6 with TRBJ1-5; D uncertain. Germline V CDR1 and CDR2: SGHVS, FNYEAQ. The length of the CDR3 is 14 residues. Deletions cut 2 bases from V and 2 bases from J, with 7 bases between. DNA for the CDR3: TGTGCCAGCAGCTTAAATCCAGGCAATCAGCCCCAGCATTTG. Protein sequence: CASSLNPGNQPQHL.

In its sample, this clonotype was seen many times. The genes are TRBV7-2 and TRBJ1-6; unclear D gene. There are 13 residues in the CDR3. Trimming left V 3 bases short and J 4 bases short, with 4 bases between. The germline CDR1 and CDR2 sequences are SGHTA and FQGNSA. In nucleotides, the CDR3 is TGTGCCAGCAGCTTGGAGTATAATTCACCCCTCCACTTT. It translates to CASSLEYNSPLHF.

This clonotype appeared many times. The genes are TRBV7-2 and TRBJ2-3; 12 nucleotides match TRBD2. The CDR3 is 16 residues long. Losses at the gene ends were 3 bases for V and 0 bases for J; bases not matched to a gene: 1. The germline V gene encodes CDR1 SGHTA and CDR2 FQGNSA. The CDR3: CASSFGTSGSTDTQYF. The CDR3 bases are TGTGCCAGCAGCTTTGGGACTAGCGGGAGCACAGATACGCAGTATTTT.

In its sample, this clonotype was seen many times. V gene TRBV7-9 combines with J gene TRBJ2-7; 9 bases fit TRBD2. This CDR3 is 19 amino acids long. V lost 10 bases and J lost 2; bases outside the gene matches: 24. The germline V gene encodes CDR1 SEHNR and CDR2 FQNEAQ (reference sequence). CDR3 sequence: CATNIAGASGESSPYEQYF. The CDR3 DNA reads as TGTGCCACCAATATAGCAGGGGCTAGCGGGGAGTCAAGCCCCTACGAGCAGTACTTC.

This clonotype showed up just a few times. The rearrangement links TRBV19 to TRBJ1-6, with 7 bases aligning to TRBD1. V lost 10 bases to trimming and J lost 7 bases; unmatched junction nucleotides: 13. Germline V gives CDR1 LNHDA, CDR2 SQIVND (reference sequence). The CDR3 length is 15 residues. The CDR3: CATTISGQLNSPLHF. CDR3 nucleotides: TGTGCCACCACGATTTCGGGACAGTTAAATTCACCCCTCCACTTT. The full variable domain, its missing parts supplied by reference TRBV19 and TRBJ1-6, is DGGITQSPKYLFRKEGQNVTLSCEQNLNHDAMYWYRQDPGQGLRLIYYSQIVNDFQKGDIAEGYSVSREKKESFPLTVTSAQKNPTAFYLCATTISGQLNSPLHFGNGTRLTVT.

In this sample, this clonotype turned up many times. This chain joins TRBV20-1 and TRBJ2-7; 10 nucleotides align to TRBD2. CDR1 is DFQATT, CDR2 SNEGSKA, per germline (reference sequence). This CDR3 spans 12 amino acids. The DNA for the CDR3 is TGCAGCTCGGGACTAGCGCCTTACGAGCAGTACTTC. This translates into CSSGLAPYEQYF.

This sequence joins TRBV7-3 and TRBJ2-1; 10 nucleotides line up with TRBD1. CDR3 length equals 18 residues. Germline loops: CDR1 SGHTA, CDR2 FQGTGA. V trimming: 2 bases; J trimming: 8 bases; junction bases outside the gene matches: 15. The CDR3: CASSLGRTGGAQPHEQFF. CDR3 coding DNA: TGTGCCAGCAGCTTAGGTAGGACAGGGGGAGCCCAACCCCATGAGCAGTTCTTC.

This clonotype appeared many times. The chain combines TRBV7-2 with TRBJ2-4, with D possibly TRBD1 on 7 matching bases. Germline V gives CDR1 SGHTA, CDR2 FQGNSA. CDR3 length equals 17 residues. Trimming stripped 2 bases from V and 6 bases from J, with 20 bases between. The CDR3 loop is CASSLSVRGQGGNIQYF. The CDR3 DNA sequence: TGTGCCAGCAGCTTAAGTGTACGGGGGCAGGGGGGAAACATTCAGTACTTC.